The entry below gives a single T cell receptor beta chain sequence along with its context. Followed longitudinally, the Seattle patients had been enrolled during active infection. The CDR3 is made up of 16 amino acids. Germline values: CDR1 SNHLY, CDR2 FYNNEI. V lost 10 bases, J lost 0 bases, and 16 bases lay in between. The record originates from a study of blood T cell repertoires in COVID-19. Looking at the study overall: Samples representing acute and convalescent COVID-19 were sourced from the United States, Italy and Spain. Sources were T cells, B-cell-depleted T cells, or PBMCs; the material itself was cDNA or gDNA.

Authors' processing steps: Reference gene primer amplification in the assay estimated nucleated cell counts. Profiled with immunoSEQ multiplex PCR; TCRdb holds only in-frame clones, not every one. V and J calls and clone size are copied from that table; D and trimming were computed from the DNA. The sample lists about 150,000 clones; 83% were seen once. This clonotype originated in a woman aged 55 to 70 with COVID-19, enrolled during active disease. Sequencing was performed on peripheral blood. J is TRBJ2-6 and V is TRBV2; the D is unclear. CDR3 in amino acids: CATYYSTDSGANVLTF. In DNA form, the CDR3 reads TGTGCCACTTACTATTCGACCGACTCTGGGGCCAACGTCCTGACTTTC.